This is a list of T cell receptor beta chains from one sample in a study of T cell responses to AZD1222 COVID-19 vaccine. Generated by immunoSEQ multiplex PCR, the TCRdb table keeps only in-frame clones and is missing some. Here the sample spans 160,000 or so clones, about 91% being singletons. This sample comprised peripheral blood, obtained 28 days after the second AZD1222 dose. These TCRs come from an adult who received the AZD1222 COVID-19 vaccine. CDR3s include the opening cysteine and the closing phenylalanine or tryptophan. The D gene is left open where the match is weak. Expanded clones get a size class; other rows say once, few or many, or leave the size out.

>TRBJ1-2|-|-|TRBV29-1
TGCAGCGTTGACCGCGCTGGAGGCTACACCTTC
CSVDRAGGYTF
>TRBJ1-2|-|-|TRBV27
TGTGCCAGCAATCTTAGGGGGGGCTTAGGCTATGGCTACACCTTC
CASNLRGGLGYGYTF
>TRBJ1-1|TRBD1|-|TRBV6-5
TGTGCCAGCAGTTACTCGACAGGGGAGATGAACACTGAAGCTTTCTTT
CASSYSTGEMNTEAFF
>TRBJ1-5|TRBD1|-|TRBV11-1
TGTGCCAGCAGCCTGACAGGGGGCGTCGGGCAGCCCCAGCATTTT
CASSLTGGVGQPQHF
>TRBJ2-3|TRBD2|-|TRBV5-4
TGTGCCAGCAGCTTGCCAGCGGGGGGGGGCACAGATACGCAGTATTTT
CASSLPAGGGTDTQYF
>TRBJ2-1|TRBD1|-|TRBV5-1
TGCGCCAGCAGCCCTGGAGACAGGGGGGTATCCGGTGAGCAGTTCTTC
CASSPGDRGVSGEQFF
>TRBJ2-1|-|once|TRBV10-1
TGCGCCAGCAGCCCTGGGGGGACCTTCTCCTACAATGAGCAGTTCTTC
CASSPGGTFSYNEQFF
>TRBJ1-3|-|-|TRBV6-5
TGTGCCAGCAGTTACAGAGGTGGAAACACCATATATTTT
CASSYRGGNTIYF
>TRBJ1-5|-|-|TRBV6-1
TGTGCCAGCAGTGACAGGGAGCCCCAGCATTTT
CASSDREPQHF
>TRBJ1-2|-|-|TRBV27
TGTGCCAGCAGCCCAGGAGCCGGGGGGTATGGCTACACCTTC
CASSPGAGGYGYTF
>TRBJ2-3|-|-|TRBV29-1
TGCAGCGCTGAGCTCACTGGATCTAGGCAGTATTTT
CSAELTGSRQYF
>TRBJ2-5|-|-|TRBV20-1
TGCAGTGCTAGTGGGGCTCCTCGGGGGACCCAGTACTTC
CSASGAPRGTQYF
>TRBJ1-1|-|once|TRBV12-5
TGTGCTAGTGGTTTGGACAGGGTCGGGAACACTGAAGCTTTCTTT
CASGLDRVGNTEAFF
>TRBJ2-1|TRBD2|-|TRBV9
TGTGCCAGCAGCGTAGCTACTAGCGGGGCGAAATACAATGAGCAGTTCTTC
CASSVATSGAKYNEQFF
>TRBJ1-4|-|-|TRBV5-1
TGCGCCAGCAGCAGGGAGGCAACTAATGAAAAACTGTTTTTT
CASSREATNEKLFF
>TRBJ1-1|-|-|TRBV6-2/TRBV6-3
TGTGCCAGCAGTTTTGATAAAGTATCGGGGACTGAAGCTTTCTTT
CASSFDKVSGTEAFF
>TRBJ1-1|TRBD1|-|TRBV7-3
TGTGCCAGCAGCTCCACAGGGGAAGATACTGAAGCTTTCTTT
CASSSTGEDTEAFF
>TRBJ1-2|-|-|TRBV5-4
TGTGCCAGCAGCACGGCGAGCGGTTGGAGAGATGGCTACACCTTC
CASSTASGWRDGYTF
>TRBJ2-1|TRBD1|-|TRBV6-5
TGTGCCAGCAGTTACACCCCCGGGACAGGGGTCGATGAGCAGTTCTTC
CASSYTPGTGVDEQFF
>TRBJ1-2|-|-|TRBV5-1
TGCGCCAGCAGCTTGATTCTTGCCAGTAACTATGGCTACACCTTC
CASSLILASNYGYTF
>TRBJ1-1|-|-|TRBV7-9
TGTGCCAGCAGCGAAAAGACAGGTGAAGCTTTCTTT
CASSEKTGEAFF
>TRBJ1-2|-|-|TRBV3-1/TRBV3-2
TGTGCCAGCAGCCCTGGGACCCAGAGGTATGGCTACACCTTC
CASSPGTQRYGYTF
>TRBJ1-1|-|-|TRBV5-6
TGTGCCAGCAGCCTACAGGGCTCCACTGAAGCTTTCTTT
CASSLQGSTEAFF
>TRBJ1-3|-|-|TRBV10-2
TGCGCCAGCAGTGACAGGGCGAGCTCTGGAAACACCATATATTTT
CASSDRASSGNTIYF
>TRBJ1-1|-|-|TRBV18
TGTGCCAGCTCACCACCACAGCCGATGAACACTGAAGCTTTCTTT
CASSPPQPMNTEAFF
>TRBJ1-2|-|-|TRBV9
TGTGCCAGCAGCGTAGGTTGGGGCACTACTAACTATGGCTACACCTTC
CASSVGWGTTNYGYTF